Below, 26 T cell receptor beta chains from the same sample are listed, as sequenced in a study of OX40 agonist ivuxolimab in advanced cancers. Generated by immunoSEQ multiplex PCR, the TCRdb table keeps only in-frame clones and is missing some. This sample has about 34,000 clones, with 92% found just once. The sequencing here drew on CD4+ or CD8+ T cells sorted from blood, taken in a trial of the OX40 agonist ivuxolimab. The source of these receptors is an adult with an advanced solid tumor such as melanoma, head and neck, liver or kidney cancer.

This clone was found once. The V call is TRBV5-8, the J call TRBJ2-5; 14 bases fit TRBD2. This CDR3 is built from 17 residues. Germline CDR1 SGHTS, CDR2 YDEGEE. Losses at the gene ends were 5 bases for V and 0 bases for J; bases not matched to a gene: 6. The CDR3: CASSPGLAGVYQETQYF. Written as DNA, the CDR3 is TGTGCCAGCAGTCCGGGACTAGCGGGAGTTTACCAAGAGACCCAGTACTTC.

The genes are TRBV2 and TRBJ2-2; TRBD1 is a possible D gene (5 bases). CDR3 length: 15 residues. Germline loops: CDR1 SNHLY, CDR2 FYNNEI. Trimming removed 6 bases at V and 1 base at J, with 12 bases between. The CDR3 DNA is TGTGCCAGCAGGGCTATAAGGGGGAACACCGGGGAGCTGTTTTTT. Its protein product is CASRAIRGNTGELFF.

The CDR3: CASSISDSNQPQHF. The CDR3 bases are TGTGCCAGTAGTATATCAGATAGCAATCAGCCCCAGCATTTT. This sequence joins TRBV19 and TRBJ1-5, with D unclear. The CDR3 extends over 14 amino acids. V lost 2 bases and J lost 0, with 5 bases in between. CDR1 is LNHDA and CDR2 is SQIVND in the germline V gene (reference sequence).

The chain links TRBV5-8 to TRBJ1-6; D ambiguous. The CDR3 is made up of 14 amino acids. Germline V gives CDR1 SGHTS, CDR2 YDEGEE. V was clipped by 0 bases and J by 7 bases, with 8 bases between them. The CDR3 bases are TGTGCCAGCAGCTTGGCGGGGTACAATTCACCCCTCCACTTT. Translating gives CASSLAGYNSPLHF.

This chain connects TRBV7-8 to TRBJ2-5; 11 nucleotides agree with TRBD2. Trimming cost V 5 bases and J 3 bases; bases outside gene matches: 5. The CDR3 is made up of 15 amino acids. Germline V gene sequence: CDR1 SGHVS, CDR2 FQNEAQ. The CDR3 bases are TGTGCCAGCAGCCCCAAGGGACTAGCGGAAGAGACCCAGTACTTC. It yields the protein CASSPKGLAEETQYF.

This clone is a singleton in its sample. The rearrangement links TRBV27 to TRBJ1-1; TRBD1 matches at 9 bases. Germline assignment: CDR1 MNHEY and CDR2 SMNVEV (reference sequence). Germline trimming cut 5 bases from V and 0 bases from J; bases unmatched to any gene: 7. The CDR3 length is 16 residues. The CDR3 nucleotides are TGTGCCAGCAGTCCGGGACAGGGCTACATGAACACTGAAGCTTTCTTT. It is translated as CASSPGQGYMNTEAFF.

This sequence joins TRBV7-9 and TRBJ2-3; TRBD1 matches 10 bases. CDR3 length equals 17 residues. J was trimmed by 3 bases and V by 3 bases; bases with no gene match: 9. The germline V gene encodes CDR1 SEHNR and CDR2 FQNEAQ (reference sequence). The CDR3 sequence is CASSFPLTGGSTDTQYF. The CDR3 DNA is TGTGCCAGCAGCTTCCCCCTGACAGGGGGCTCAACAGATACGCAGTATTTT. Full variable domain (outside the CDR3, taken from reference TRBV7-9 and TRBJ2-3): DTGVSQNPRHKITKRGQNVTFRCDPISEHNRLYWYRQTLGQGPEFLTYFQNEAQLEKSRLLSDRFSAERPKGSFSTLEIQRTEQGDSAMYLCASSFPLTGGSTDTQYFGPGTRLTVL.

The chain couples TRBV28 to TRBJ1-5, with D uncertain. The CDR3 runs to 14 residues. Per germline, CDR1 MDHEN and CDR2 SYDVKM. Trimming shortened V by 4 bases and J by 5 bases, and 12 bases separated the two germline ends. The CDR3 DNA sequence: TGTGCCAGCAGTTCGGACGTTCGAGATCAGCCCCAGCATTTT. Translating gives CASSSDVRDQPQHF.

This clone turned up a few times. The rearrangement joins TRBV19 to TRBJ1-6; D not certain. The CDR3 totals 13 residues. Trimming took 3 bases from V and 8 from J, leaving 8 bases between them. CDR1 and CDR2 from the germline V gene are LNHDA and SQIVND (reference sequence). CDR3 loop: CASSIGGDSPLHF. The CDR3, as DNA: TGTGCCAGTAGTATCGGCGGTGATTCACCCCTCCACTTT.

The CDR3 nucleotides are TGTGCCAGCTCACCGGGACAGCTATACAATGAGCAGTTCTTC. Its translation is CASSPGQLYNEQFF. V and J are TRBV18 and TRBJ2-1, with 7 bases that match TRBD1. CDR1 KGHSH and CDR2 LQKENI come from the germline V gene. V shed 3 bases and J 4 bases; nucleotides not matched to a gene: 3. The CDR3 is 14 amino acids.

As DNA, the CDR3 is TGTGCCAGCACGAGCCCCCAAGAGACCCAGTACTTC. Its protein product is CASTSPQETQYF. The gene calls are TRBV28 and TRBJ2-5, with D uncertain. The CDR3 covers 12 residues. V shed 7 bases and J shed 1 base, with 7 bases lying between them. The germline V gene has CDR1 MDHEN and CDR2 SYDVKM.

This chain links TRBV11-2 with TRBJ2-1; D is undetermined. This CDR3 region has 16 residues. Trimming took off 5 bases at V and 2 bases at J, with 16 bases between the two ends. The germline CDR1 and CDR2 sequences are SGHAT and FQNNGV. The CDR3 DNA is TGTGCCAGCAGCAGCAGCCGGGCTGCTACCTACAATGAGCAGTTCTTC. It codes for CASSSSRAATYNEQFF.

In its sample, this clone was seen once. The chain joins TRBV11-2 to TRBJ2-3; no firm D call. Germline CDR1 is SGHAT and CDR2 is FQNNGV. The CDR3 is 13 amino acids. V dropped 5 bases and J dropped 4 bases, with 10 bases sitting between them. In nucleotides, the CDR3 is TGTGCCAGCAGCATAAACATTCCAGATACGCAGTATTTT. Translation gives CASSINIPDTQYF.

This clone was counted once. V usage is TRBV19 and J usage is TRBJ2-7, with D possibly matching TRBD2 (6 bases). Trimming removed 7 bases at V and 5 bases at J, with 18 bases between. Germline values: CDR1 LNHDA, CDR2 SQIVND (reference sequence). CDR3 length: 14 residues. The CDR3 here is CASNPRRGGDEQYF. The CDR3 DNA is TGTGCCAGTAATCCCCGGAGGGGAGGAGACGAGCAGTACTTC.

The V call is TRBV10-2, the J call TRBJ1-1; D remains unclear. There are 13 residues in the CDR3. The germline V gene encodes CDR1 WSHSY and CDR2 SAAADI. With 5 bases removed from V and 2 bases from J, the gap between germline ends came to 9 bases. DNA for the CDR3: TGCGCCAGCAGTCCCCCAGCTAACACTGAAGCTTTCTTT. Its protein is CASSPPANTEAFF.

The chain has TRBV28 and TRBJ1-2; 12 positions match TRBD1. V lost 6 bases to trimming and J lost 4 bases; unmatched junction nucleotides: 12. Looked up from germline, CDR1 is MDHEN and CDR2 is SYDVKM. This CDR3 comprises 17 residues. CDR3 protein: CASRHPGQGALGYGYTF. CDR3 DNA sequence: TGTGCCAGCAGACATCCGGGACAGGGGGCTCTTGGCTATGGCTACACCTTC.

The gene calls are TRBV5-1 and TRBJ2-7; TRBD2 is a possible D gene (6 bases). The germline CDR1 and CDR2 sequences are SGHRS and YFSETQ. The V and J ends lost 8 bases and 3 bases respectively, with 6 bases between them. The CDR3 runs 10 residues. The CDR3 reads CARRGYEQYF. CDR3 coding DNA: TGCGCCAGGCGGGGCTACGAGCAGTACTTC.

The V and J genes are TRBV18 and TRBJ2-5; the D is unclear. The V end was cut by 3 bases, the J end by 11 bases, with 10 bases between. Per germline, CDR1 KGHSH and CDR2 LQKENI. The CDR3 is 11 amino acids. DNA of the CDR3: TGTGCCAGCTCACCGGGTCTGGAGCAGTACTTC. Translated: CASSPGLEQYF.

V usage is TRBV28 and J usage is TRBJ1-5; TRBD1 aligns across 9 bases. This CDR3 region has 15 residues. The germline V gene encodes CDR1 MDHEN and CDR2 SYDVKM. The J segment lost 6 bases and the V segment lost 5 bases, leaving 8 bases of the junction unmatched. CDR3 coding DNA: TGTGCCAGCAGTCGGGACAGGGTTGTAGGTCAGCCCCAGCATTTT. Amino acid sequence: CASSRDRVVGQPQHF.

V gene TRBV28 combines with J gene TRBJ1-1; D may be TRBD1 (5 bases). The germline gives CDR1 MDHEN, CDR2 SYDVKM. V was trimmed by 7 bases and J by 3 bases, leaving 12 bases between them. The CDR3 has 13 amino acids. The DNA of the CDR3 is TGTGCCAGCACCTCTGGGGGGGACACTGAAGCTTTCTTT. Its translation is CASTSGGDTEAFF. Full variable domain (remainder filled in from reference TRBV28 and TRBJ1-1): DVKVTQSSRYLVKRTGEKVFLECVQDMDHENMFWYRQDPGLGLRLIYFSYDVKMKEKGDIPEGYSVSREKKERFSLILESASTNQTSMYLCASTSGGDTEAFFGQGTRLTVV.

In its sample, this clone was seen once. Germline and junction disagree at one end, which may indicate a read error. Other DNA sequences from this sample encode an identical CDR3 as well. J is TRBJ1-1 and V is TRBV29-1; 10 nucleotides match TRBD1. The CDR3 spans 14 residues. Per germline, CDR1 SQVTM and CDR2 ANQGSEA. CDR3 bases: TGCAGCGTTCCCCTGGACAGGGGGTTCACTGAAGCCTTCTTT. It codes for CSVPLDRGFTEAFF.

In this sample, this clone turned up once. The chain has TRBV12-2 and TRBJ2-6. TRBV12-2 is termed a pseudogene. The CDR3 length is 18 residues. The CDR3 spells CASRIAWTTQSRANVLTF. The CDR3 DNA sequence: TGTGCAAGTCGCATCGCCTGGACCACACAAAGTCGGGCCAACGTCCTGACTTTC.

The chain recombines TRBV30 with TRBJ2-1, with D unclear. Trimming pared 1 base from V and 11 bases from J, leaving 9 bases between. Germline assignment: CDR1 GTSNPN and CDR2 SVGIG (reference sequence). The CDR3 is 11 amino acids. The CDR3 is CAWSGQAQQFF. Written as DNA, the CDR3 is TGTGCCTGGAGTGGTCAGGCGCAGCAGTTCTTC.

The chain joins TRBV4-3 to TRBJ2-6; TRBD2 agrees at 10 bases. CDR3 length equals 19 residues. Looked up from germline, CDR1 is LGHNA and CDR2 is YSLEER. V shed 0 bases, J shed 3 bases, and the junction held 8 bases outside the gene matches. CDR3 in DNA: TGCGCCAGCAGCCAAGATACGAGCGGGGGGGCTTTTGGGGCCAACGTCCTGACTTTC. It specifies CASSQDTSGGAFGANVLTF.

J is TRBJ1-4 and V is TRBV6-1; D is uncertain. Trimming cost V 2 bases and J 5 bases, with 12 bases left between them. The CDR3 is 15 residues long. CDR1 is MNHNS, CDR2 SASEGT, per germline. The CDR3 DNA follows: TGTGCCAGCAGTGAATTTGGGCAGAGGAATGAAAAACTGTTTTTT. As protein: CASSEFGQRNEKLFF.

The sample holds one count of this clone. This chain connects TRBV27 to TRBJ1-2, with 12 bases matching TRBD1. The CDR3 runs 19 residues. CDR1 and CDR2 from the germline V gene are MNHEY and SMNVEV (reference sequence). The V gene end was trimmed by 0 bases and the J gene end by 6 bases; junction bases not matched to a gene: 14. DNA for the CDR3: TGTGCCAGCAGTTTATCGAGCCTTGGACCGGGACAGGGGGCCGATGGCTACACCTTC. Protein product: CASSLSSLGPGQGADGYTF.